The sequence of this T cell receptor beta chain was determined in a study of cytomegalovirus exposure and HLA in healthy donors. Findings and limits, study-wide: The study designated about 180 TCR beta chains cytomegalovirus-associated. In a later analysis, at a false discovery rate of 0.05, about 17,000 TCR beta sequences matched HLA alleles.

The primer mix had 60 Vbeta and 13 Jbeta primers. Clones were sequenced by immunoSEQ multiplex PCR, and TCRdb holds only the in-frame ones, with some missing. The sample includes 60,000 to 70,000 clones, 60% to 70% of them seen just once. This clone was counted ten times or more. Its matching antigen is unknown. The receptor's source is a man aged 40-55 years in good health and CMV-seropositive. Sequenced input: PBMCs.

CDR3 sequence reads: CATKQGAGYGYTF. CDR3 DNA: TGTGCCACCAAACAGGGGGCTGGGTATGGCTACACCTTC. The V and J genes are TRBV6-5 and TRBJ1-2; 9 bases are shared with TRBD1. CDR1 is MNHEY, CDR2 SVGAGI, per germline. With V trimmed by 10 bases and J by 5 bases, 8 bases remained unmatched. The CDR3 contains 13 residues.